These 11 T cell receptor beta chains were sequenced from one sample in a study of blood T cell repertoires in COVID-19. Profiling relied on immunoSEQ multiplex PCR, and the TCRdb table lists in-frame clones only, not all of them. The table records around 300,000 clones, approximately 86% of them present only once. The sequenced sample consisted of PBMCs or T cells enriched from blood (not recorded which). The receptor source for this set is a woman aged 18-29 years who had recovered from COVID-19.

Comments on this clone: Within the sample, other DNA sequences also encode this same CDR3. This sequence joins TRBV18 and TRBJ2-5; TRBD1 agrees at 8 bases. The CDR3 is 14 residues long. Germline V lookup: CDR1 KGHSH, CDR2 LQKENI. The V and J ends lost 6 bases and 1 base, in that order; junction bases with no gene match: 4. CDR3 region: CASSPDRGQETQYF. As DNA, the CDR3 is TGTGCCAGCTCTCCAGACAGGGGCCAAGAGACCCAGTACTTC.

V gene TRBV9 combines with J gene TRBJ2-1, with D unclear. The V gene's germline CDR1 is SGDLS and CDR2 YYNGEE. Trimming took 1 base from V and 0 from J, leaving 8 bases between them. The CDR3 contains 15 residues. The CDR3 DNA reads TGTGCCAGCAGCGTAACCTCCAGCTCCTACAATGAGCAGTTCTTC. It codes for CASSVTSSSYNEQFF.

The chain links TRBV5-8 to TRBJ1-4; 8 bases align to TRBD1. Germline CDR1 is SGHTS and CDR2 is YDEGEE. The ends lost 3 bases at V and 4 bases at J; junction bases unmatched: 8. CDR3 length equals 16 residues. DNA for the CDR3: TGTGCCAGCAGCTCTCCCCCGGGACAGGTTAATGAAAAACTGTTTTTT. It translates to CASSSPPGQVNEKLFF.

The V call is TRBV7-9, the J call TRBJ2-2; D is perhaps TRBD1 (6 bases). Germline CDR1 SEHNR, CDR2 FQNEAQ (reference sequence). V was shortened by 4 bases and J by 7 bases, with 16 bases between the two germline ends. This CDR3 has 15 amino acids. CDR3 coding DNA: TGTGCCAGCAGCTCCCTGACAGGATTGGGCGGGGAGCTGTTTTTT. Amino acid sequence: CASSSLTGLGGELFF.

The chain employs TRBV4-1 and TRBJ2-7, with a possible D match to TRBD1 (5 bases). This CDR3 comprises 14 residues. Germline V gene lookup returns CDR1 MGHRA and CDR2 YSYEKL. Between the trimmed V and J ends, which lost 4 bases and 5 bases, there was a span of 15 bases. This CDR3 is CASSPEAGFDEQYF. The DNA for the CDR3 is TGCGCCAGCAGCCCCGAAGCAGGGTTCGACGAGCAGTACTTC.

J is TRBJ2-7 and V is TRBV10-1; 9 bases align to TRBD1. Germline-derived CDR1 and CDR2 are WNHNN and SYGVQD (reference sequence). The V segment lost 5 bases and the J segment 4 bases; nucleotides outside the gene matches: 12. The CDR3 covers 16 residues. CDR3 residues: CASSLMGQGSIYEQYF. Here the CDR3 DNA reads TGCGCCAGCAGTCTTATGGGACAGGGATCTATTTACGAGCAGTACTTC.

The chain recombines TRBV29-1 with TRBJ2-1; 7 bases are a match to TRBD2. Germline lookup yields CDR1 SQVTM and CDR2 ANQGSEA. V lost 6 bases to trimming and J lost 1 base; unmatched junction nucleotides: 6. The CDR3 length is 14 residues. CDR3 in amino acids: CSVGSGYSYNEQFF. Here the CDR3 DNA reads TGCAGCGTGGGTAGCGGGTATTCCTACAATGAGCAGTTCTTC.

The chain couples TRBV19 to TRBJ2-1; 10 positions agree with TRBD2. V shed 4 bases, J shed 3 bases, and the junction held 15 bases outside the gene matches. Germline V gene sequence: CDR1 LNHDA, CDR2 SQIVND (reference sequence). This CDR3 comprises 19 residues. In nucleotides, the CDR3 is TGTGCCAGTAGTAAGCGTGGGCTAGCGGGGGCCCTGCTCTACAATGAGCAGTTCTTC. Encoded protein: CASSKRGLAGALLYNEQFF.

The chain couples TRBV19 to TRBJ1-6, with TRBD1 matching over 9 bases. Germline trimming cut 9 bases from V and 3 bases from J; bases unmatched to any gene: 12. Germline V CDR1 and CDR2: LNHDA, SQIVND (reference sequence). The CDR3 has 17 amino acids. The chain's CDR3 is CASASGDRAYYNSPLHF. The CDR3 DNA sequence: TGTGCCAGCGCCAGCGGGGACAGGGCATACTATAATTCACCCCTCCACTTT.

J is TRBJ2-5 and V is TRBV27; TRBD1 aligns across 10 bases. The V gene's germline CDR1 is MNHEY and CDR2 SMNVEV (reference sequence). The V segment lost 5 bases and the J segment 3 bases; nucleotides outside the gene matches: 15. CDR3 length: 18 residues. This CDR3 is CASSPFIPLGTGEETQYF. The CDR3 DNA reads TGTGCCAGCAGTCCATTTATTCCGCTCGGGACAGGGGAAGAGACCCAGTACTTC.

This clone was counted a single time. The chain has TRBV5-1 and TRBJ2-1, with 9 bases fitting TRBD2. The CDR3 length is 15 residues. Per germline, CDR1 SGHRS and CDR2 YFSETQ. V lost 0 bases to trimming and J lost 12 bases; unmatched junction nucleotides: 10. The CDR3 loop reads CASSLVSSGGSPQFF. The CDR3 bases are TGCGCCAGCAGCTTGGTCAGTAGCGGGGGTTCGCCGCAGTTCTTC.